This T cell receptor (beta chain) was sequenced in a study of tumor-infiltrating lymphocytes in primary liver carcinoma. The CDR3 covers 17 residues. CDR1 and CDR2 (germline): SGHNT, YYREEE (reference sequence). A constant-region primer primed TCR beta cDNA synthesis from 450 to 550 ng of total RNA. Employing slightly modified ARM-PCR, three nested multiplex PCR rounds were run, and these gave rise to the TCR beta libraries. The two initial PCR rounds, roughly 10 cycles each, used TRBV1-TRBV30 forward and C-beta reverse primers. TCRdb reprocessed the multiplex PCR reads with MiXCR, giving one entry per CDR3 protein. This table holds under 30,000 distinct CDR3 sequences, roughly four fifths found once. As to this clonotype: Its ends do not fully match the called genes, so a read error is possible.

Starting material for RNA and DNA co-extraction consisted of roughly 17-31 mg of unsorted bulk tissue. Per tumor, sampling covered five separate regions. This TCR was recovered from a man between 35 and 55 years old with primary liver carcinoma and hepatitis B virus infection. Material for sequencing was liver tumor tissue from sampling region 3. Subset given: tumor region T3, left-lateral pole. The chain couples TRBV5-4 to TRBJ2-2, with D possibly being TRBD2 (6 bases). The CDR3 bases are TGTGCCAGCGGCTTGGTGGTGCCGGAGGGCCAAGCTGGGGAGCTGTTTTTT. Protein product: CASGLVVPEGQAGELFF.